Shown below are 9 T cell receptor beta chains from a single sample sequenced in a study of tumor and adjacent non-tumor tissue in lung cancer. The library came from three nested PCR rounds adapted from ARM-PCR protocols. TCRdb itself ran the multiplex PCR reads through MiXCR, one entry per CDR3 protein. The repertoire has some 74,000 distinct CDR3 sequences, approximately 72% of them found once; the top ten carry approximately 10%. RNA was extracted from bulk tissue without any cell sorting. Source material: lung tumor tissue. These receptors all stem from a woman between 40 and 50 years old with non-small cell lung cancer.

The V gene is TRBV12-3 or TRBV12-4, the J gene TRBJ2-1; D is uncertain. The V end lost 5 bases, the J end lost 2 bases, and 13 bases lay between the germline ends. This CDR3 has 15 amino acids. Here the CDR3 reads CASSAGGSPYNEQFF. CDR3 DNA: TGTGCCAGCAGTGCTGGTGGGTCCCCCTACAATGAGCAGTTCTTC.

The chain combines TRBV29-1 with TRBJ1-4; 8 bases fit TRBD1. Germline V CDR1 and CDR2: SQVTM, ANQGSEA. There are 13 residues in the CDR3. The CDR3 DNA reads as TGCAACATTGATCAGGGGGCCAGTGGAAAACTGTTTTTT. Its translation is CNIDQGASGKLFF. Together with reference TRBV29-1 and TRBJ1-4, the CDR3 gives the full variable domain: SAVISQKPSRDICQRGTSLTIQCQVDSQVTMMFWYRQQPGQSLTLIATANQGSEATYESGFVIDKFPISRPNLTFSTLTVSNMSPEDSSIYLCNIDQGASGKLFFGSGTQLSVL.

J is TRBJ1-2 and V is TRBV5-5; maybe TRBD1 (6 bases). In germline, CDR1 is SGHKS, CDR2 YYEKEE (reference sequence). The ends were cut back, 2 bases at V and 8 bases at J, with 19 bases in the middle. The CDR3 runs to 15 residues. CDR3 protein: CASSLGQRAGDGYTF. The CDR3 DNA reads TGTGCCAGCAGCTTAGGACAGAGGGCAGGTGACGGCTACACCTTC.

In the case of this clonotype: The conserved phenylalanine or tryptophan is not found at the CDR3 terminus, so this likely reflects a read error. The CDR3 here is CTSSPTDRRRINGYTL. The CDR3 DNA is TGTACCAGCAGCCCGACGGACAGGAGGCGGATAAATGGATACACCTTA. The chain couples TRBV11-2 to TRBJ1-2, with TRBD1 matching 7 bases. The CDR3 totals 16 residues. From germline, CDR1 is SGHAT and CDR2 FQNNGV.

The count of this clonotype is one. The junction departs from germline at one end; a sequencing error may be responsible. V usage is TRBV29-1 and J usage is TRBJ2-1; 13 nucleotides match TRBD2. This CDR3 has 15 amino acids. Germline loops: CDR1 SQVTM, CDR2 ANQGSEA. CDR3 bases: TGCGGCGTTCATGTCACTAGCGGGGGGGGCAATGAGCAGTTCTTC. Residues: CGVHVTSGGGNEQFF.

Concerning this clonotype itself: Since the CDR3 does not end with the conserved phenylalanine or tryptophan, this likely comes from a read error. The chain uses TRBV6-5 and TRBJ2-7; D gene ambiguous. The CDR3 has 14 residues. Germline CDR1 MNHEY, CDR2 SVGAGI. CDR3 coding DNA: TGTGCTAGCAGTTACCTTGAAAAAGGCGGCGAGCAGTACTTA. Translated: CASSYLEKGGEQYL.

This clonotype has a count of ten or more. The J gene is TRBJ2-7, the V gene TRBV13; 8 nucleotides match TRBD1. CDR3 length equals 16 residues. Germline CDR1 PRHDT, CDR2 FYEKMQ (reference sequence). With V trimmed by 5 bases and J by 2 bases, 11 bases remained unmatched. In DNA, the CDR3 is TGTGCCAGCAGCACGCGTCTACAGGGGGAGGCCTACGAGCAGTACTTC. It specifies CASSTRLQGEAYEQYF.

As regards this clonotype: At one of its ends the junction is not consistent with the germline gene, which may arise from a read error. V gene TRBV6-6 combines with J gene TRBJ2-3, with 12 bases fitting TRBD2. The CDR3 contains 17 residues. Germline V gene lookup returns CDR1 MNHNY and CDR2 SVGAGI (reference sequence). CDR3 in DNA: TGTGCCAGCAGAACCAGGACTAGCGGGGTGGGCACAGATACACAGTATTTT. It encodes CASRTRTSGVGTDTQYF.

A remark on this clonotype: The missing conserved phenylalanine or tryptophan at the end of this CDR3 makes a read error likely. J is TRBJ2-5 and V is TRBV14, with D hard to call. The germline V gene encodes CDR1 SGHDN and CDR2 FVKESK. There are 15 residues in the CDR3. CDR3 protein: CASSQDGGRQETQYL. The CDR3 DNA reads TGCGCCAGCAGCCAAGATGGCGGCCGACAAGAGACCCAGTACCTC.